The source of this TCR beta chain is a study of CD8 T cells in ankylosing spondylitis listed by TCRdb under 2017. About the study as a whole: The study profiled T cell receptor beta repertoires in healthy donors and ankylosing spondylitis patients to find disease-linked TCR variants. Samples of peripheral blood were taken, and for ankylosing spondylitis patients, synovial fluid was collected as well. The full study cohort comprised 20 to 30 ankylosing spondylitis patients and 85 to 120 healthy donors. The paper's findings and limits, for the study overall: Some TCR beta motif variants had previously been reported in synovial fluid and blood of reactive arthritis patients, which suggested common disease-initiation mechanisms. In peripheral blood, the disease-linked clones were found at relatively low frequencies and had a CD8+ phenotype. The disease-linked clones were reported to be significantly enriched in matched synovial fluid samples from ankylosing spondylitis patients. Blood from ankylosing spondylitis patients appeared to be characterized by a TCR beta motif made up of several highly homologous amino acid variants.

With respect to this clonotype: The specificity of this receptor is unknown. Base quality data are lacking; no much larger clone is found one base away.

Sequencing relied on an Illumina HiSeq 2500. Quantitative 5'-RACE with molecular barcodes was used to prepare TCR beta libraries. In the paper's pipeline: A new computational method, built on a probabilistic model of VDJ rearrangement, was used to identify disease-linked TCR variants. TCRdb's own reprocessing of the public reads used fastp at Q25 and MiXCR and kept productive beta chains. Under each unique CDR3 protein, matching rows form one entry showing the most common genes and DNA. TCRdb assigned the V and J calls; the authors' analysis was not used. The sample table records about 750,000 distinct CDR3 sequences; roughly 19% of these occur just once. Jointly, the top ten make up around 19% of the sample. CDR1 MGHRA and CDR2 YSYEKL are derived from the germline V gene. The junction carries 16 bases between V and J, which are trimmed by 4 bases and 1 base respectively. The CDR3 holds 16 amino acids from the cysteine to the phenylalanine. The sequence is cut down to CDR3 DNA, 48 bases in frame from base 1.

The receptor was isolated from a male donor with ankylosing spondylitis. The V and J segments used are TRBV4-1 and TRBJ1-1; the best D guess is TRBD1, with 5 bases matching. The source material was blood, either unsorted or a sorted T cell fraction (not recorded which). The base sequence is TGCGCCAGCAGCCGAAGGGCCGGGGGGACGAACACTGAAGCTTTCTTT. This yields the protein CASSRRAGGTNTEAFF.